This TCR beta chain was captured by sequencing in a study of T cell responses to AZD1222 COVID-19 vaccine. Study-wide findings and caveats: Donors in the cohort were predominantly white British and more often female, and clonal diversity was possibly underestimated. Among vaccine-associated CD4 TCRs, coverage spanned spike, with dominance at 160-218 and 743-854.

Trimming shortened V by 6 bases and J by 4 bases, and 7 bases separated the two germline ends. The CDR3 loop spans 11 amino acids. Germline assignment: CDR1 SQVTM and CDR2 ANQGSEA. Generated by immunoSEQ multiplex PCR, the TCRdb table keeps only in-frame clones and is missing some. The sample carries 100,000 to 150,000 clones, just over 90% recorded once. Comments on this clone: Its cognate antigen is unknown.

This sequence joins TRBV29-1 and TRBJ2-1, with D perhaps TRBD1 (6 bases). Sequences were derived from peripheral blood, sampled 28 days after the second AZD1222 dose. The TCR comes from an adult who received the AZD1222 COVID-19 vaccine. CDR3 loop: CSVQGYNEQFF. DNA of the CDR3: TGCAGCGTGCAGGGGTACAATGAGCAGTTCTTC.